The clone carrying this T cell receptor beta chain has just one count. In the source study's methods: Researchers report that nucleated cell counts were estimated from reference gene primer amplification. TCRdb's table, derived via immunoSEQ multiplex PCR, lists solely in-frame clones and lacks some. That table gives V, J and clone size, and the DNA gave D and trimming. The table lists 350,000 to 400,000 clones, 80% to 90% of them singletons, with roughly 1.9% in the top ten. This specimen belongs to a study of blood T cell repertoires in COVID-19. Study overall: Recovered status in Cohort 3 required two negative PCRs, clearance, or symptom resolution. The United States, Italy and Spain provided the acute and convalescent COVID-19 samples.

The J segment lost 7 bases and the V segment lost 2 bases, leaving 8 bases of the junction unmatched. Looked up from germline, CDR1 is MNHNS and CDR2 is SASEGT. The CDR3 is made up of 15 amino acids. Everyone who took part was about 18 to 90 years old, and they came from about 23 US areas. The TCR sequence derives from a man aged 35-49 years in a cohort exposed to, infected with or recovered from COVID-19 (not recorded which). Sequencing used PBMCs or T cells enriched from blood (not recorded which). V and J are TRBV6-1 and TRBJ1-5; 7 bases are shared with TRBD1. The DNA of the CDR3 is TGTGCCAGCAGTGAAAGGTTCCAAGGGGGCCAGCCCCAGCATTTT. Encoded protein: CASSERFQGGQPQHF.